These T cell receptor beta chains were read from a single sample in a study of blood T cell repertoires in COVID-19. Repertoires were generated with immunoSEQ multiplex PCR, while TCRdb's copy carries only in-frame clones and drops some. The sample carries approximately 250,000 clones, over 75% recorded once. The material sequenced was peripheral blood. These receptors were taken from a human donor in a cohort sampled during active COVID-19. The CDR3 runs from the conserved cysteine through the conserved F or W. D genes are given only for firm matches. Some rows have no size entry. The others give once, few or many, or a class for an expanded clone.

clone_size d_call j_call v_call cdr3_aa cdr3_nt
once . TRBJ1-2 TRBV9 CASSVGVGAVYGYTF TGTGCCAGCAGCGTAGGGGTAGGGGCCGTCTATGGCTACACCTTC
. . TRBJ1-3 TRBV7-6 CASSSRPGQNSGNTIYF TGTGCCAGCAGCTCCCGGCCGGGACAAAACTCTGGAAACACCATATATTTT
. . TRBJ1-2 TRBV9 CASSVVPLGGYTF TGTGCCAGCAGCGTAGTCCCTCTAGGAGGCTACACCTTC
. TRBD2 TRBJ2-1 TRBV7-3 CASSLIASGEAGEQFF TGTGCCAGCAGCTTAATTGCTAGCGGGGAGGCGGGTGAGCAGTTCTTC
. . TRBJ1-3 TRBV28 CASSQTRNTIYF TGTGCCAGCAGCCAGACTAGAAACACCATATATTTT
. . TRBJ2-2 TRBV12-2 CASFGADTGELFF TGTGCAAGTTTCGGAGCTGACACCGGGGAGCTGTTTTTT
. TRBD2 TRBJ2-7 TRBV6-1 CASSEAPTLAGWSRRAFSYEQYF TGTGCCAGCAGTGAAGCCCCGACACTAGCGGGATGGAGCCGGAGGGCCTTTAGTTACGAGCAGTACTTC
. TRBD2 TRBJ2-2 TRBV28 CASGRTSHSRELFF TGTGCCAGTGGAAGGACTAGTCACTCTCGGGAGCTGTTTTTT
. TRBD2 TRBJ2-5 TRBV7-7 CASSPGSGGGAGETQYF TGTGCTAGCAGCCCCGGGAGCGGCGGGGGGGCAGGGGAGACCCAGTACTTC
. TRBD2 TRBJ2-7 TRBV11-2 CASSRGTSGSSYEQYF TGTGCCAGCAGCAGAGGCACTAGCGGGAGTAGCTACGAGCAGTACTTC
. . TRBJ1-5 TRBV19 CASSIWSGHSNQPQHF TGTGCCAGTAGTATATGGTCGGGACATAGCAATCAGCCCCAGCATTTT